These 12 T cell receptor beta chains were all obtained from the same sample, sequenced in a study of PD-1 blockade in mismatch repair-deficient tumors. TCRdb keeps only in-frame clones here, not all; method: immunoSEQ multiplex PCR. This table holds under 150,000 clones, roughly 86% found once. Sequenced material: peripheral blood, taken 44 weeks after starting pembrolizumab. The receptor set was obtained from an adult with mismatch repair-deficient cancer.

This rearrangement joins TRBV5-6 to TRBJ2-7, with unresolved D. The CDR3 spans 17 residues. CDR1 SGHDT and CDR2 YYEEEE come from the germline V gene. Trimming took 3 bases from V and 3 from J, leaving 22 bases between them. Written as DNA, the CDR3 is TGTGCCAGCAGCTCGGACGGGCAGCGTGGGTTATACTACGAGCAGTACTTC. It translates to CASSSDGQRGLYYEQYF.

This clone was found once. The CDR3 nucleotides are TGTGCCAGCAGCTTAAGCACGGGGCGCACAGATACGCAGTATTTT. The encoded protein is CASSLSTGRTDTQYF. This chain uses TRBV7-2 with TRBJ2-3, with D perhaps given as TRBD1 or TRBD2 (5 bases each). V dropped 2 bases and J dropped 1 base, with 10 bases sitting between them. CDR3 length: 15 amino acids. CDR1 and CDR2 (germline): SGHTA, FQGNSA.

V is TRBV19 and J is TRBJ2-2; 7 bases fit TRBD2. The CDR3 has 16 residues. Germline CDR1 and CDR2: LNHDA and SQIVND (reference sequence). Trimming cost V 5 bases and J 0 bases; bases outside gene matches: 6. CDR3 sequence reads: CASSSPSGPNTGELFF. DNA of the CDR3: TGTGCCAGTAGTTCCCCTAGCGGCCCGAACACCGGGGAGCTGTTTTTT.

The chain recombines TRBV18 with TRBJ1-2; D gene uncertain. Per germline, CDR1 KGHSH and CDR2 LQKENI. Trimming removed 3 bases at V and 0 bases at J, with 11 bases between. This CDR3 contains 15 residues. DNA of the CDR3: TGTGCCAGCTCACCCCTGCGGGCTTCTAACTATGGCTACACCTTC. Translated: CASSPLRASNYGYTF.

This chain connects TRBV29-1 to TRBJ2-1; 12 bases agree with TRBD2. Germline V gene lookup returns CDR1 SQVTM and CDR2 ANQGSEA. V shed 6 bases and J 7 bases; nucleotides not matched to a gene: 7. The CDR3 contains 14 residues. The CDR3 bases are TGCAGCGTAGAACTAGCGGGAGGTCTAAATGAGCAGTTCTTC. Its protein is CSVELAGGLNEQFF.

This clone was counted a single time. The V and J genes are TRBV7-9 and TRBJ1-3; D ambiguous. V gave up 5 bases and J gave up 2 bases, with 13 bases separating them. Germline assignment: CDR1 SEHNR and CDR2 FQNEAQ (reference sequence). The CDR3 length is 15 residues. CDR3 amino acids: CASSRTRQTGNTIYF. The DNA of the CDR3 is TGTGCCAGCAGCAGGACCCGACAAACTGGAAACACCATATATTTT. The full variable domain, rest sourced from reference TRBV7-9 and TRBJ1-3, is DTGVSQNPRHKITKRGQNVTFRCDPISEHNRLYWYRQTLGQGPEFLTYFQNEAQLEKSRLLSDRFSAERPKGSFSTLEIQRTEQGDSAMYLCASSRTRQTGNTIYFGEGSWLTVV.

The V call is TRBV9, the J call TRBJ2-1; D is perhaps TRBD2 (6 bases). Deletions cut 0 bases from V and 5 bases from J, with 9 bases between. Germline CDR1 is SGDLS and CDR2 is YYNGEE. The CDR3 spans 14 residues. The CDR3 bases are TGTGCCAGCAGCGTAGCGGGACTCAACAATGAGCAGTTCTTC. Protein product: CASSVAGLNNEQFF.

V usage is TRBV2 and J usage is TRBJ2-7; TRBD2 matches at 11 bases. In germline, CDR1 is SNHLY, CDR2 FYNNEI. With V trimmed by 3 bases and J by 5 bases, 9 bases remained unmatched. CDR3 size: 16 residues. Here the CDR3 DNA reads TGTGCCAGCAGTGATATCGATACTAGCGGGAGAGACGAGCAGTACTTC. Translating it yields CASSDIDTSGRDEQYF.

CDR3 nucleotide sequence: TGTGCCAGCTATCGAGCGAACACCGGGGAGCTGTTTTTT. This gives the protein CASYRANTGELFF. The chain has TRBV28 and TRBJ2-2, with D unclear. CDR1 is MDHEN, CDR2 SYDVKM, per germline. The germline V and J ends were trimmed by 8 bases and 0 bases, with 7 bases remaining between them. This CDR3 is 13 amino acids long.

CDR3: CASRPHLKDGYTF. The CDR3 bases are TGTGCCAGCCGGCCCCATTTGAAGGATGGCTACACCTTC. The gene calls are TRBV7-9 and TRBJ1-2, with no clear D. The CDR3 sequence is 13 residues long. Germline V gives CDR1 SEHNR, CDR2 FQNEAQ (reference sequence). The V end was cut by 8 bases, the J end by 6 bases, with 16 bases between.

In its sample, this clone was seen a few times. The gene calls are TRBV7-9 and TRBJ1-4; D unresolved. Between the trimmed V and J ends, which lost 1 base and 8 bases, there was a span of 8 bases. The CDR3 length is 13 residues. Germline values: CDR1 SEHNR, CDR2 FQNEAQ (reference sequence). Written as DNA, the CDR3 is TGTGCCAGCAGCTTAGTGCCAGACGAAAAACTGTTTTTT. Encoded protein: CASSLVPDEKLFF.

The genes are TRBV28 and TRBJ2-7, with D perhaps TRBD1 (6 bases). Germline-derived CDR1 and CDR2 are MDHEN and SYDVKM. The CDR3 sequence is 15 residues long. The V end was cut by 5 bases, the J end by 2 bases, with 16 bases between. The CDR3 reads CASSPQGMPPYEQYF. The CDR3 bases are TGTGCCAGCAGTCCACAGGGTATGCCCCCCTACGAGCAGTACTTC.